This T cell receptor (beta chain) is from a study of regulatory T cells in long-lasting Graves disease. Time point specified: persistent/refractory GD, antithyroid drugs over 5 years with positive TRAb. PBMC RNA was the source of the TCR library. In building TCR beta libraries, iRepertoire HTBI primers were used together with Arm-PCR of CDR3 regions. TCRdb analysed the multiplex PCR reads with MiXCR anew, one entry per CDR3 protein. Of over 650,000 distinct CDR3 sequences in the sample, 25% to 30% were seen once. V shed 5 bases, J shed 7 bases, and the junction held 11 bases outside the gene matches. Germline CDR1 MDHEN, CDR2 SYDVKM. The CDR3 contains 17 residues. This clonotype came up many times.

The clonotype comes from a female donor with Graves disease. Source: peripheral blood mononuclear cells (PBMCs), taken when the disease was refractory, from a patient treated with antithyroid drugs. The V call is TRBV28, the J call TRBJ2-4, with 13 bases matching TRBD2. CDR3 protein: CASSPTTLAGGGNIQYF. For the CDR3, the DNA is TGTGCCAGCAGTCCAACGACACTAGCGGGAGGGGGGAACATTCAGTACTTC. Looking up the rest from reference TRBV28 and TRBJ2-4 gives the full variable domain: DVKVTQSSRYLVKRTGEKVFLECVQDMDHENMFWYRQDPGLGLRLIYFSYDVKMKEKGDIPEGYSVSREKKERFSLILESASTNQTSMYLCASSPTTLAGGGNIQYFGAGTRLSVL.